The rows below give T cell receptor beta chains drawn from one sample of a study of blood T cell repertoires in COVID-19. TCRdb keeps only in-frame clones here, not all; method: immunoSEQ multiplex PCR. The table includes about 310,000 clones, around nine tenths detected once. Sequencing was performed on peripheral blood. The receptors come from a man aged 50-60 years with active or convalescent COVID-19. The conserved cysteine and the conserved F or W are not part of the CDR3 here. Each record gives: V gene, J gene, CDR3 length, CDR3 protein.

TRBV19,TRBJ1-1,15,ASSSVGQTLMNTEAF
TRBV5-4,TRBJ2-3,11,AFEGGTTDTQY
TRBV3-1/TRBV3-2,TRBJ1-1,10,ASSQGWPEAF
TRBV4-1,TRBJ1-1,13,ASSQGQGADTEAF
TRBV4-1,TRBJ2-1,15,ASSQDPGQGAQNEQF
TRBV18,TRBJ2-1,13,ASSPEREVYNEQF
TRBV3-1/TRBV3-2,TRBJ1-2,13,ASSPRTAPGEGYT
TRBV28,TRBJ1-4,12,ASSFRQGNEKLF
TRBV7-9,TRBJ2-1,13,ASSFYRGVHNEQF
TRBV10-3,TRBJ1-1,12,AIKPGQGDTEAF
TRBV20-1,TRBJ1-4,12,SASDRGLDEKLF
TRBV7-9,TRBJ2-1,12,ASSPPTRYNEQF
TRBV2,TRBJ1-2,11,ASTFVGENGYT
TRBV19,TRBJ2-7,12,ASKTGVSSYEQY
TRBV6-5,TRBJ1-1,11,ASSPAGNTEAF
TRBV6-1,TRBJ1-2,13,ASSEGGQSNYGYT
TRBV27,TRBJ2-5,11,ASNHRRQETQY
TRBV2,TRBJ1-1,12,ASTLGQANTEAF
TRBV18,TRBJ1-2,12,ASSPLGGPNGYT
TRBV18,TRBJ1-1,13,ASSPTGYMNTEAF
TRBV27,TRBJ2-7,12,ASSLRGVTYEQY
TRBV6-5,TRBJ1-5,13,ASISRVQGGQPQH
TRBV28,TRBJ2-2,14,ASSLTAGTWAGELF
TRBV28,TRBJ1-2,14,ASSLSLGGALRGYT
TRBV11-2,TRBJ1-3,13,ASSSGQAPGNTIY
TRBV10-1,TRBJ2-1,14,ASSGGSGSAYNEQF
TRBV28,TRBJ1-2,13,ASSLLSTPNYGYT
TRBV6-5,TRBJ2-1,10,ASSWTLNEQF
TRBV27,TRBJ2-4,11,ASSLRGENIQY
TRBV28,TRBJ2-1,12,ASSFGDYYNEQF
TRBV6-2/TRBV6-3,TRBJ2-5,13,ASSKTKDPSETQY
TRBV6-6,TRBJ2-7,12,ASSLGTPSYEQY
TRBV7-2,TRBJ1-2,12,ASSPRGGDYGYT
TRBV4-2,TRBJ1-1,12,ASSQVSGVTEAF
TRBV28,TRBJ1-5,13,ASSSGTVDYQPQH
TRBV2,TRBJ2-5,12,ASSRQGARETQY
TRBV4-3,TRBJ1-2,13,ASSQIGQGAGGYT
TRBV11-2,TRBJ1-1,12,ASSLTGQGALAF
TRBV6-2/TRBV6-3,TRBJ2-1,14,ASSYGLGARFNEQF
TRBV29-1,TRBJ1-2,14,SVAFYRTGGGYGYT
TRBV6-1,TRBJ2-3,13,ASSAGTGLTDTQY
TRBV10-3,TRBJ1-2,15,AISGEGTGILNYGYT
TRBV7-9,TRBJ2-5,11,ASSRGFLETQY
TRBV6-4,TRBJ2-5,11,AIGTSGQETQY
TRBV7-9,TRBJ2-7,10,ASSFTGYEQY
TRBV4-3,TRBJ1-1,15,ASSRETGFGMNTEAF
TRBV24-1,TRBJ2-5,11,ATSEVTGETQY
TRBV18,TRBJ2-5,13,ASSPMTGAGETQY
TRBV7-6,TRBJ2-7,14,ASSPGRDRGGPEQY
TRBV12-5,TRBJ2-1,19,ASGLVLSSGAGGPSINEQF
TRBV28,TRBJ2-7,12,ASSQTTDSYEQY
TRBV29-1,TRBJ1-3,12,SVDPTEAGNTIY
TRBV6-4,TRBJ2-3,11,ASRDRRSDTQY
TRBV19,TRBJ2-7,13,ASSITGTGTYEQY
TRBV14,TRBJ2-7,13,ASSQVGRGRVEQY
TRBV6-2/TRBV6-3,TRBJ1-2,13,ASSYPERRSYGYT
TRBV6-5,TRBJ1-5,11,ASSFNRDQPQH